Sequencing of this T cell receptor beta chain was carried out in a study of neurological immune-mediated disorders. This clonotype was detected many times. Stated time point: longitudinal time-point 1 (baseline). Healthy controls were blood bank volunteers in Maryland, USA. The unsorted libraries were made from 2 million PBMCs kept at -80 C. As for the cDNA, it was generated by 5'RACE with 10-nucleotide random UMIs. Over 180 million TCR-beta sequences, together covering 15-18 subjects, were produced by every individual sequencing run that was carried out. TCRdb re-analysed the 5' RACE reads in MiXCR, keeping a single row per CDR3 protein. The table lists approximately 53,000 distinct CDR3 sequences, approximately 9.1% of them singletons. The V end was cut by 0 bases, the J end by 0 bases, with 4 bases between. Germline V gene sequence: CDR1 SGHRS, CDR2 YFSETQ. This CDR3 has 15 residues.

The rearrangement links TRBV5-1 to TRBJ2-6; no clear D gene. The sequencing input was PBMCs. The TCR sequence derives from a woman aged 40 to 50 in good health. The CDR3 DNA follows: TGCGCCAGCAGCTTGGGTTACTCTGGGGCCAACGTCCTGACTTTC. Translating gives CASSLGYSGANVLTF.